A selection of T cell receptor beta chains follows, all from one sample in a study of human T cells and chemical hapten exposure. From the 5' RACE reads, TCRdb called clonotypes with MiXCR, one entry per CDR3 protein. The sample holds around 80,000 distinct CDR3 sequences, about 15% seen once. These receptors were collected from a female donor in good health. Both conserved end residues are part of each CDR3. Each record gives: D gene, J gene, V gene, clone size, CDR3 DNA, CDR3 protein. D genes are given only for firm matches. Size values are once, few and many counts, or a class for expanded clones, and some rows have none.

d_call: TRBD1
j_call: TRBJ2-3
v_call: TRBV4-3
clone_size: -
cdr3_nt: TGCGCCAGCAGCCCGGGACAGGGGGCAAGTACAGATACGCAGTATTTT
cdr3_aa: CASSPGQGASTDTQYF

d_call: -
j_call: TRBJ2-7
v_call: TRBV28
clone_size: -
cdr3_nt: TGTGCCAGCGGCCCCCCAGGGTACGAGCAGTACTTC
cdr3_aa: CASGPPGYEQYF

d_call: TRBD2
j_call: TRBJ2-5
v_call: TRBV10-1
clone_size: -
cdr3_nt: TGCGCCAGCAGTGAGTCTGGTAGCGGGGTGGAGACCCAGTACTTC
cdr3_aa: CASSESGSGVETQYF

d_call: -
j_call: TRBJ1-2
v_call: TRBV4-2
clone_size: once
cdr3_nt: TGTGCCAGCAGCCAAGATGGGGGGTATGGCTACACCTTC
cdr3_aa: CASSQDGGYGYTF

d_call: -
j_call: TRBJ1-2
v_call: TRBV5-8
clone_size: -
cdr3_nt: TGTGCCAGCAGCGCCAACCAGGTTCCTGGCTACACCTTC
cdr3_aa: CASSANQVPGYTF

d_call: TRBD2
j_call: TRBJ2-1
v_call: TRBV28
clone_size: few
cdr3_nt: TGTGCCAGCAGTTTATTGCGGTTGGCTAGCGGGAGGGGGGCCAATGAGCAGTTCTTC
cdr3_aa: CASSLLRLASGRGANEQFF

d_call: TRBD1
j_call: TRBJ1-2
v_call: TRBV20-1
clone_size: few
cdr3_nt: TGCAGTGCTAGAGATCAGTCAGGGGGAGCCTATGGCTACACCTTC
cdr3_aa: CSARDQSGGAYGYTF

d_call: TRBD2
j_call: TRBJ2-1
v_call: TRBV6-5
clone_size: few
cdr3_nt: TGTGCCAGCAGTTACTCTAGCGGGGGGGCCTATGAGCAGTTCTTC
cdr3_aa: CASSYSSGGAYEQFF

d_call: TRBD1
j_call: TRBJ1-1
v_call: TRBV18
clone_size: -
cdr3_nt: TGTGCCAGCTCAACGACAGGGGACACTGAAGCTTTCTTT
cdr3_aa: CASSTTGDTEAFF

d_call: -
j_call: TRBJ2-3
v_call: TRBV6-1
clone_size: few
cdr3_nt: TGTGCCAGCAGTGAGCCAGATACGCAGTATTTT
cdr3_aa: CASSEPDTQYF

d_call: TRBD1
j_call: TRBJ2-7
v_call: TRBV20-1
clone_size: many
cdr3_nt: TGCAGTGCCCTGGGACAGGGATTGGGCGAGCAGTACTTC
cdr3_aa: CSALGQGLGEQYF

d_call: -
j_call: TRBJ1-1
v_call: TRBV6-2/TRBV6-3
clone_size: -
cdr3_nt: TGTGCCAGCAGTCCCTCTGTAGGTCTCAACACTGAAGCTTTCTTT
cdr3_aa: CASSPSVGLNTEAFF

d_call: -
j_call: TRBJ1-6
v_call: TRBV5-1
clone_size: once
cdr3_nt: TGCGCCAGCAGCTTGGGTCCTGGAACCAACTCCTATAATTCACCCCTCCACTTT
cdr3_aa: CASSLGPGTNSYNSPLHF

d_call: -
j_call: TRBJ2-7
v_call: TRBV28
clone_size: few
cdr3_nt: TGTGCCAGCAGTCCCCCAAGGGGGGGCTACGAGCAGTACTTC
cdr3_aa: CASSPPRGGYEQYF

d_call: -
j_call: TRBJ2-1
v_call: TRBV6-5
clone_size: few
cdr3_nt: TGTGCCAGCAGTCTAACCCCACTCAATGAGCAGTTCTTC
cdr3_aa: CASSLTPLNEQFF

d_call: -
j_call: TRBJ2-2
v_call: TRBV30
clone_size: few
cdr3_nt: TGTGCCTGGAAAGGGGGGATGAACACCGGGGAGCTGTTTTTT
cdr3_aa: CAWKGGMNTGELFF